The 20 T cell receptor beta chains below were found in one sample sequenced in a study of identical twins. TCRdb reanalysed the 5' RACE reads using MiXCR and keeps one entry per CDR3 protein. The sample lists about 900,000 distinct CDR3 sequences, around an eighth occurring once. These data were also filed under a second study, of yellow fever vaccine responses in identical twins.

What was sequenced was PBMCs. Every receptor here comes from a woman younger than 30 in good health.

This clonotype was counted at least ten times. V gene TRBV19 combines with J gene TRBJ1-1; D is undetermined. The CDR3 loop spans 10 amino acids. Trimming took off 4 bases at V and 8 bases at J, with 5 bases between the two ends. Germline-derived CDR1 and CDR2 are LNHDA and SQIVND (reference sequence). CDR3 loop: CASSNGEAFF. DNA for the CDR3: TGTGCCAGTAGTAATGGAGAAGCTTTCTTT. The full variable domain, its missing parts supplied by reference TRBV19 and TRBJ1-1, is DGGITQSPKYLFRKEGQNVTLSCEQNLNHDAMYWYRQDPGQGLRLIYYSQIVNDFQKGDIAEGYSVSREKKESFPLTVTSAQKNPTAFYLCASSNGEAFFGQGTRLTVV.

This clonotype was detected only a few times. The chain couples TRBV12-3 or TRBV12-4 to TRBJ2-3; 8 bases are shared with TRBD1. V trimming: 10 bases; J trimming: 1 base; junction bases outside the gene matches: 7. This CDR3 has 14 amino acids. The CDR3 reads CAIHLGQGTDTQYF. The CDR3 coding sequence is TGTGCCATCCATTTGGGACAGGGCACAGATACGCAGTATTTT.

Only one count was recorded for this clonotype. CDR3 residues: CASSNGQTLVHEQFF. The CDR3 coding sequence is TGTGCCAGCTCAAATGGACAGACCCTAGTCCATGAGCAGTTCTTC. This chain uses TRBV18 with TRBJ2-1; tentative D call: TRBD1 (6 bases). Germline assignment: CDR1 KGHSH and CDR2 LQKENI. Trimming left V 5 bases short and J 8 bases short, with 19 bases between. The CDR3 sequence is 15 residues long. Filled out from reference TRBV18 and TRBJ2-1, the complete variable domain reads NAGVMQNPRHLVRRRGQEARLRCSPMKGHSHVYWYRQLPEEGLKFMVYLQKENIIDESGMPKERFSAEFPKEGPSILRIQQVVRGDSAAYFCASSNGQTLVHEQFFGPGTRLTVL.

V and J are TRBV9 and TRBJ2-1; TRBD2 is a possible D gene (5 bases). The V gene's germline CDR1 is SGDLS and CDR2 YYNGEE. V was cut by 0 bases and J by 8 bases, with 15 bases left in between. This CDR3 comprises 15 residues. The CDR3 DNA reads TGTGCCAGCAGCGTAGCCCCCTTAGCGAGCGATGAGCAGTTCTTC. It codes for CASSVAPLASDEQFF.

V usage is TRBV12-3 or TRBV12-4 and J usage is TRBJ1-6; no firm D call. The CDR3 is made up of 15 amino acids. The germline V and J ends were trimmed by 0 bases and 7 bases, with 10 bases remaining between them. CDR3 nucleotides: TGTGCCAGCAGTTTAGCGCGCGCGGCGAATTCACCCCTCCACTTT. Translated, it gives CASSLARAANSPLHF.

This clonotype showed up just a few times. The J gene is TRBJ2-3, the V gene TRBV27, with TRBD1 identical over 7 bases. Germline V gives CDR1 MNHEY, CDR2 SMNVEV (reference sequence). The V gene end was trimmed by 2 bases and the J gene end by 4 bases; junction bases not matched to a gene: 3. The CDR3 is made up of 14 amino acids. CDR3 DNA sequence: TGTGCCAGCAGTTTACCAGACAGGGCAGATACGCAGTATTTT. This sequence encodes CASSLPDRADTQYF.

This chain links TRBV7-7 with TRBJ2-2, with TRBD2 as a possible D gene (6 bases). This CDR3 spans 16 amino acids. The V and J ends lost 5 bases and 6 bases respectively, with 19 bases between them. The germline V gene encodes CDR1 SSHAT and CDR2 FNYEAQ (reference sequence). CDR3 residues: CASSPTPGSEAGELFF. CDR3 DNA: TGTGCCAGCAGCCCTACCCCCGGGAGTGAGGCCGGGGAGCTGTTTTTT.

This sequence joins TRBV12-3 or TRBV12-4 and TRBJ2-7; tentatively, D is TRBD2 (5 bases). This CDR3 is 11 amino acids long. Between the trimmed V and J ends, which lost 5 bases and 8 bases, there was a span of 10 bases. The CDR3 nucleotides read TGTGCCAGCAGTAAGGACTGGAAGCAGTACTTC. Protein product: CASSKDWKQYF.

This clonotype was recorded many times. The chain joins TRBV7-2 to TRBJ1-5; TRBD1 agrees at 8 bases. The V gene end was trimmed by 5 bases and the J gene end by 7 bases; junction bases not matched to a gene: 4. The CDR3 runs 13 residues. CDR1 is SGHTA and CDR2 is FQGNSA in the germline V gene. The CDR3 DNA sequence: TGTGCCAGCAGCAACTCAGGGGGCCAGCCCCAGCATTTT. Translating gives CASSNSGGQPQHF.

The chain has TRBV10-3 and TRBJ2-5, with TRBD2 identical over 8 bases. The CDR3 is 18 amino acids. Germline V lookup: CDR1 ENHRY, CDR2 SYGVKD. Germline trimming cut 0 bases from V and 1 base from J; bases unmatched to any gene: 10. CDR3 sequence: CAISESIGGGGTQETQYF. The CDR3 DNA sequence: TGTGCCATCAGTGAGTCTATCGGAGGCGGGGGGACCCAAGAGACCCAGTACTTC.

Only a few counts were recorded for this clonotype. J is TRBJ2-2 and V is TRBV6-5; possible D gene TRBD2, 7 bases. The CDR3 loop spans 14 amino acids. Looked up from germline, CDR1 is MNHEY and CDR2 is SVGAGI. Trimming removed 2 bases at V and 7 bases at J, with 11 bases between. CDR3 bases: TGTGCCAGCAGTTACCGGGGGGCCGGCGGGGAGCTGTTTTTT. Its protein is CASSYRGAGGELFF.

In this sample, this clonotype turned up many times. This sequence joins TRBV29-1 and TRBJ2-1; tentative D call: TRBD1 (6 bases). V dropped 2 bases and J dropped 3 bases, with 11 bases sitting between them. CDR3 length equals 14 residues. Germline CDR1 SQVTM, CDR2 ANQGSEA. CDR3 loop: CSVEPRDIYNEQFF. The CDR3 DNA sequence: TGCAGCGTTGAACCCCGGGACATCTACAATGAGCAGTTCTTC.

The rearrangement links TRBV6-1 to TRBJ1-4; TRBD1 matches 7 bases. The germline gives CDR1 MNHNS, CDR2 SASEGT. This CDR3 contains 13 residues. Trimming at V came to 6 bases and at J to 7 bases, leaving 5 bases not matched to a gene. The CDR3 bases are TGTGCCAGCAGGAAGACAGGGTCTGAAAAACTGTTTTTT. Its translation: CASRKTGSEKLFF.

The chain recombines TRBV4-2 with TRBJ2-3; possibly TRBD2 for D (5 bases). Trimming left V 0 bases short and J 1 base short, with 11 bases between. The CDR3 has 16 residues. From germline, CDR1 is LGHNA and CDR2 YNFKEQ. The CDR3 is CASSQDKWGGTDTQYF. The CDR3 DNA reads TGTGCCAGCAGCCAAGATAAGTGGGGAGGCACAGATACGCAGTATTTT.

This clonotype was counted between two and nine times. This sequence joins TRBV6-6 and TRBJ2-3, with a tentative D call TRBD1 (6 bases). Germline V lookup: CDR1 MNHNY, CDR2 SVGAGI (reference sequence). V was pared by 7 bases and J by 2 bases, with 34 bases between. The CDR3 is 21 amino acids. This chain's CDR3 is CASIKNPGGVLGAGDTDTQYF. For the CDR3, the DNA is TGTGCCAGCATTAAAAACCCTGGTGGGGTTCTGGGGGCTGGAGACACAGATACGCAGTATTTT.

The V call is TRBV3-1, the J call TRBJ2-3; TRBD2 matches at 8 bases. Germline lookup yields CDR1 LGHDT and CDR2 YNNKEL (reference sequence). This CDR3 has 17 residues. V lost 3 bases to trimming and J lost 1 base; unmatched junction nucleotides: 9. CDR3 in amino acids: CASSQGYSGAGTDTQYF. The CDR3 DNA is TGTGCCAGCAGCCAGGGGTATAGCGGGGCTGGCACAGATACGCAGTATTTT.

The rearrangement uses TRBV9 and TRBJ2-5; D perhaps matches TRBD2 (6 bases). CDR1 is SGDLS, CDR2 YYNGEE, per germline. This CDR3 is built from 14 residues. V lost 0 bases, J lost 5 bases, and 11 bases lay in between. The CDR3 sequence is CASSVAGVLETQYF. CDR3 nucleotide sequence: TGTGCCAGCAGCGTAGCGGGAGTGCTGGAGACCCAGTACTTC.

J is TRBJ2-1 and V is TRBV24-1; 11 nucleotides align to TRBD1. CDR3 length equals 16 residues. Germline V gene lookup returns CDR1 KGHDR and CDR2 SFDVKD. The junction had 5 bases not matched to a gene; V was cut back by 4 bases and J by 4 bases. The CDR3 DNA sequence: TGTGCCACCAGTGACCCCCGGGACAGGGGGTACAATGAGCAGTTCTTC. Its protein is CATSDPRDRGYNEQFF.

This clonotype came up many times. J is TRBJ2-3 and V is TRBV28, with 12 bases that match TRBD2. J gave up 2 bases and V 4 bases, and 7 bases lay outside the gene matches. Germline CDR1 reads MDHEN; CDR2 reads SYDVKM. The CDR3 sequence is 17 residues long. The CDR3 DNA is TGTGCCAGCAGTTCCCGACTAGCGGGGGACCTCACAGATACGCAGTATTTT. As protein: CASSSRLAGDLTDTQYF.

This chain uses TRBV13 with TRBJ2-3; D uncertain. Germline V CDR1 and CDR2: PRHDT, FYEKMQ (reference sequence). V lost 1 base and J 7 bases, leaving 6 bases between the germline ends. The CDR3 contains 12 residues. The CDR3 nucleotides are TGTGCCAGCAGCTTAGCCTTGAATACGCAGTATTTT. Its protein is CASSLALNTQYF. Full variable domain (outside the CDR3, taken from reference TRBV13 and TRBJ2-3): AAGVIQSPRHLIKEKRETATLKCYPIPRHDTVYWYQQGPGQDPQFLISFYEKMQSDKGSIPDRFSAQQFSDYHSELNMSSLELGDSALYFCASSLALNTQYFGPGTRLTVL.